This T cell receptor (beta chain) appears in the sequencing data of a study of T-cell memory formation after mild COVID-19. General study results and limits: Shrinking CD4+ clones resided mostly in CM and EM, and CD8+ ones in EMRA. Researchers found some responding clones in pre-infection memory, a sign that cross-reactive memory joined.

TCRdb analysed the 5' RACE reads with MiXCR anew, one entry per CDR3 protein. The repertoire holds around 500,000 distinct CDR3 sequences, with roughly 18% as singletons. Germline V gene data show CDR1 as DFQATT and CDR2 as SNEGSKA (reference sequence). The CDR3 is 15 residues long. V lost 3 bases and J lost 0; bases outside the gene matches: 5. This clonotype was found a few times. Its target is unknown. The rearrangement joins TRBV20-1 to TRBJ2-5; 9 bases map to TRBD2. The sample taken for sequencing was PBMCs or a T cell subset sorted from them (not recorded which). This TCR was recovered from an adult woman who had mild COVID-19 (a few samples of this study predate the infection). Cell type and time point are not known. The CDR3 bases are TGCAGTGCTAGTCAGCGGGGGGTAAACCAAGAGACCCAGTACTTC. Translation: CSASQRGVNQETQYF.